This T cell receptor beta chain was captured by sequencing in a study of CD8 T cells in ankylosing spondylitis. J gave up 5 bases and V 2 bases, and 6 bases lay outside the gene matches. CDR3 size: 15 residues. The germline V gene has CDR1 SGDLS and CDR2 YYNGEE. This clonotype appeared a few times. TCRdb passed the 5' RACE reads through MiXCR, listing each CDR3 protein once. The sample shows approximately 250,000 distinct CDR3 sequences, 8% to 11% of them seen only once. Source material: blood, either unsorted or a sorted T cell fraction (not recorded which). The V call is TRBV9, the J call TRBJ2-2; 7 bases map to TRBD2. The receptor was isolated from a male donor with ankylosing spondylitis or in good health (not recorded which). The CDR3 sequence: CASSVLGGVTGELFF. Here the CDR3 DNA reads TGTGCCAGCAGCGTCCTGGGGGGGGTGACCGGGGAGCTGTTTTTT.